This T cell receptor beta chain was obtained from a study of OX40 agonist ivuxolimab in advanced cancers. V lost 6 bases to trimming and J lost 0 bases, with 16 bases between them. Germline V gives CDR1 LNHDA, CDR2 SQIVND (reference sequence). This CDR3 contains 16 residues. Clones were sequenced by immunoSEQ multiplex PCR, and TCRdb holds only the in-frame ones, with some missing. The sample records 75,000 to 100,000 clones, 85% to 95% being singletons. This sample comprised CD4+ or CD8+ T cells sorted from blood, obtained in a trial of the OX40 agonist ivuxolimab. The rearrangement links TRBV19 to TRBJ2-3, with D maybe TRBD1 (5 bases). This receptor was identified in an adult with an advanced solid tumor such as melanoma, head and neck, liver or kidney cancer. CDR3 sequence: CASSPGHYSSTDTQYF. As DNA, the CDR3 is TGTGCCAGTAGCCCCGGACACTATTCTAGCACAGATACGCAGTATTTT. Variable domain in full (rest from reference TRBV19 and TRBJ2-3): DGGITQSPKYLFRKEGQNVTLSCEQNLNHDAMYWYRQDPGQGLRLIYYSQIVNDFQKGDIAEGYSVSREKKESFPLTVTSAQKNPTAFYLCASSPGHYSSTDTQYFGPGTRLTVL.